One T cell receptor beta chain is described in this entry. The antigen is unknown. The CDR3 is 16 residues long. Germline CDR1 SGHVS, CDR2 FQNEAQ. V was clipped by 5 bases and J by 7 bases, with 23 bases between them. These data are taken from a study of cytomegalovirus exposure and HLA in healthy donors. Study overall: An earlier analysis found 117 million unique TCR beta sequences from 150 million to 200 million T cells. Overall study results and limits: According to reports, the classifier identified cytomegalovirus status with high specificity and sensitivity. Reports state that TCR beta sequences accurately predicted most subjects' HLA-A and HLA-B alleles.

The PCR ran on 60 Vbeta and 13 Jbeta primers. Using immunoSEQ multiplex PCR, the repertoire was profiled, and TCRdb retains in-frame clones only, with some absent. This table holds roughly 130,000 clones, around four fifths found once. Sequencing input: PBMCs. The clonotype was recovered from a boy aged 5-17 years in good health and CMV-seronegative. The rearrangement uses TRBV7-8 and TRBJ2-5; D gene ambiguous. The CDR3 DNA sequence: TGTGCCAGCAGCCCGCTGGGCCAGCTGTTCAAGTGGACCCAGTACTTC. Translated, it gives CASSPLGQLFKWTQYF.